Given below is one T cell receptor (beta chain) in context. Its specificity is unknown. 5'RACE, which relied on constant-segment primers, yielded TCR alpha and TCR beta cDNA libraries carrying sample barcodes and UMIs. TCRdb analysed the 5' RACE reads with MiXCR anew, one entry per CDR3 protein. The sample has roughly 280,000 distinct CDR3 sequences; under 8.5% are singletons. This sample is part of a study of T-cell memory formation after mild COVID-19. Turning to the study itself: TCR clusters mostly belonged to single donors. Findings and caveats of the study: Day 15 to 85 contractors were CD4/CD8 balanced; later expanders leaned CD4+. The appearance of some responding clones in pre-infection memory suggested that cross-reactive memory joined.

Trimming stripped 0 bases from V and 2 bases from J, with 9 bases between. CDR1 SGDLS and CDR2 YYNGEE come from the germline V gene. The CDR3 length is 15 residues. The TCR was taken from a young man who had mild COVID-19 (a few samples of this study predate the infection). Cell type and time point are not known. Source material: PBMCs or a T cell subset sorted from them (not recorded which). This chain connects TRBV9 to TRBJ1-3, with unresolved D. The CDR3 here is CASSVEVGAGNTIYF. As DNA, the CDR3 is TGTGCCAGCAGCGTAGAGGTCGGGGCTGGAAACACCATATATTTT. The full variable domain, with the rest looked up from reference TRBV9 and TRBJ1-3, is DSGVTQTPKHLITATGQRVTLRCSPRSGDLSVYWYQQSLDQGLQFLIQYYNGEERAKGNILERFSAQQFPDLHSELNLSSLELGDSALYFCASSVEVGAGNTIYFGEGSWLTVV.